This is a list of T cell receptor beta chains from one sample in a study of shared clonotypes between healthy human individuals. The data were produced by immunoSEQ multiplex PCR, yet TCRdb's version contains in-frame clones alone and is incomplete. Of over a million clones in the sample, over 95% were seen once. The sequenced material came from naive CD4+ T cells sorted from blood. The receptors were gathered from a man younger than 40 in good health. Both conserved end residues are trimmed from each CDR3.

TRBJ2-1	TRBV19	ASNRRGGQRYNEQF
TRBJ2-7	TRBV5-4	ASSATVGGINYELY
TRBJ1-1	TRBV2	ASNPQYWAEAF
TRBJ1-4	TRBV5-3	ARSLTGACPAQSTEKLF
TRBJ2-7	TRBV18	ASSPSTGSSYEQY
TRBJ2-7	TRBV11-2	ASSQRQGSREQY
TRBJ1-2	TRBV6-1	ASSEAETYYGYT
TRBJ1-3	TRBV28	ASSFGWGGNTIY
TRBJ2-5	TRBV9	ASSGGASQETQY
TRBJ1-1	TRBV29-1	SVLTGGPRAEAF
TRBJ2-7	TRBV6-5	ASRPSGSSEQY
TRBJ2-1	TRBV2	ASNEVGGGRKF
TRBJ2-7	TRBV6-1	ASSGGEYHEQY
TRBJ2-3	TRBV5-8	ASSRFTDTQY
TRBJ1-1	TRBV18	ASSPLSVNTEAF
TRBJ2-2	TRBV25-1	ASSEYIPDLTGELF
TRBJ2-2	TRBV18	ASSPLGSGELF
TRBJ2-7	TRBV7-8	ASSLDWGLAGVSYEQY
TRBJ2-7	TRBV2	ASSGDYYEQY
TRBJ2-6	TRBV5-6	ASSAGLDSGANVLT
TRBJ2-1	TRBV27	ASIPRGSSYNEQF
TRBJ1-1	TRBV27	ASHTLGSMNTEAF
TRBJ1-1	TRBV18	ASSPSPQGAGTEAF
TRBJ2-2	TRBV5-1	ASSFRTDYTGELF
TRBJ2-2	TRBV7-6	ASSSWTSGSTGELF
TRBJ1-4	TRBV5-6	ASSLRRTGGNEKLF
TRBJ1-1	TRBV5-8	ASSPGAIQENTEAF
TRBJ2-3	TRBV6-1	ASSLQGTTDTQY
TRBJ1-5	TRBV30	AWSTGQGSNQPQH
TRBJ2-7	TRBV21-1	ASSKIYRGRDHEQY
TRBJ1-3	TRBV5-1	ASSLAGQGPNTIY
TRBJ2-5	TRBV11-3	ASSPGTGAQETQY
TRBJ2-1	TRBV19	ASSINGGRDNEQF
TRBJ1-5	TRBV19	ASSPPSPSRPQH
TRBJ1-1	TRBV9	ASSVGWGSEAF
TRBJ1-4	TRBV14	ASSLGNRRNEKLF